The clone carrying this TCR beta chain was seen a few times. Via MiXCR, TCRdb re-called the 5' RACE reads, giving one row per CDR3 protein. This table has around 33,000 distinct CDR3 sequences, roughly 20% appearing once. The data stem from a study of T-cell memory formation after mild COVID-19. This CDR3 is 13 amino acids long. Trimming took off 2 bases at V and 5 bases at J, with 9 bases between the two ends. This clonotype originated in an adult who had mild COVID-19 (a few samples of this study predate the infection). Cell type and time point are not known. The chain couples TRBV12-3 or TRBV12-4 to TRBJ2-5, with D unresolved. Sequenced input: PBMCs or a T cell subset sorted from them (not recorded which). The CDR3 protein is CASSLTPRETQYF. The CDR3 DNA is TGTGCCAGCAGTTTAACGCCGAGGGAGACCCAGTACTTC.